This TCR beta chain was captured in a study of cytomegalovirus exposure and HLA in healthy donors. Whole-study findings and limits: Association with HLA alleles at 0.05 false discovery rate was found for 17,000 or so TCR beta sequences in a later analysis. The only immune exposure information that was available was CMV serostatus.

The PCR had 60 Vbeta and 13 Jbeta primers. The table came from immunoSEQ multiplex PCR; TCRdb's copy has only in-frame clones and leaves some out. Among roughly 120,000 clones listed, more than 65% were seen once. As concerns this clone: Antigen unknown.

The sequence derives from a young man in good health and CMV-seropositive. Sequenced sample: PBMCs.

CDR3: CASSFSGNGYTF. The DNA of the CDR3 is TGTGCCAGCAGCTTTTCAGGGAATGGCTACACCTTC. V is TRBV9 and J is TRBJ1-2, with D possibly being TRBD1 (5 bases). This CDR3 comprises 12 residues. With 4 bases removed from V and 6 bases from J, the gap between germline ends came to 10 bases. CDR1 is SGDLS and CDR2 is YYNGEE in the germline V gene.